Each of the 7 T cell receptor beta chains below was sequenced from the same sample in a study of beta chain features in type 1 diabetes. Investigators reverse transcribed all isolated RNA, so they sequenced expressed TCRB transcripts. Profiling relied on immunoSEQ multiplex PCR, and the TCRdb table lists in-frame clones only, not all of them. The sample carries 900,000 or so clones, roughly 16% recorded once. The sample taken for sequencing was naive CD4+ T cells from blood. Every receptor here comes from a woman between 18 and 30 years old in good health.

A few counts support this clone. This rearrangement joins TRBV6-5 to TRBJ2-5; no definite D call. The germline V gene has CDR1 MNHEY and CDR2 SVGAGI. CDR3 length: 15 residues. Trimming took 0 bases from V and 4 from J, leaving 12 bases between them. The CDR3 protein is CASSYSGRRTETQYF. The CDR3, as DNA: TGTGCCAGCAGTTACTCCGGCCGGAGAACAGAGACCCAGTACTTC.

The gene calls are TRBV19 and TRBJ2-3; TRBD2 agrees at 8 bases. CDR1 LNHDA and CDR2 SQIVND come from the germline V gene (reference sequence). Germline trimming cut 9 bases from V and 1 base from J; bases unmatched to any gene: 6. The CDR3 covers 14 residues. In DNA form, the CDR3 reads TGTGCCAGCCGAAAGACTAGCGGCACAGATACGCAGTATTTT. Translation gives CASRKTSGTDTQYF.

This clone came up a few times. The chain couples TRBV9 to TRBJ2-1, with TRBD2 matching 13 bases. This CDR3 region has 15 residues. The germline V gene encodes CDR1 SGDLS and CDR2 YYNGEE. V lost 2 bases and J lost 9; bases outside the gene matches: 5. CDR3 bases: TGTGCCAGCAGCGTTACTAGCGGGAGGGGCAGTGAGCAGTTCTTC. Amino acids: CASSVTSGRGSEQFF.

This clone showed up just a few times. V and J are TRBV11-2 and TRBJ2-1; 7 nucleotides line up with TRBD2. The CDR3 consists of 19 residues. Germline assignment: CDR1 SGHAT and CDR2 FQNNGV. Germline trimming cut 5 bases from V and 0 bases from J; bases unmatched to any gene: 16. The CDR3 spells CASSPSRLAEPSSYNEQFF. The CDR3 DNA is TGTGCCAGCAGCCCCTCACGGCTAGCGGAACCGAGCTCCTACAATGAGCAGTTCTTC.

This clone was observed a few times. The V call is TRBV28, the J call TRBJ2-3; D gene uncertain. The V gene lost 2 bases and the J gene lost 3 bases, with 6 bases spanning the gap. The CDR3 loop spans 13 amino acids. From germline, CDR1 is MDHEN and CDR2 SYDVKM. Written as DNA, the CDR3 is TGTGCCAGCAGTTTACCCAGGACAGATACGCAGTATTTT. Its protein is CASSLPRTDTQYF.

This clone was counted only a few times. The chain combines TRBV5-6 with TRBJ1-1; 7 bases map to TRBD1. V gave up 0 bases and J gave up 4 bases; unmatched junction bases: 18. CDR1 is SGHDT, CDR2 YYEEEE, per germline. The CDR3 has 19 residues. CDR3 in amino acids: CASSLDLAGGSFLGTEAFF. CDR3 nucleotides: TGTGCCAGCAGCTTGGATTTGGCAGGGGGATCATTTTTGGGCACTGAAGCTTTCTTT.

This clone was observed a few times. The chain has TRBV4-2 and TRBJ2-7; the D gene could be TRBD1 or TRBD2 (5 bases each). The V gene's germline CDR1 is LGHNA and CDR2 YNFKEQ. This CDR3 is 12 amino acids long. V dropped 10 bases and J dropped 6 bases, with 16 bases sitting between them. The CDR3 bases are TGTGCCACCTCACCTGACGGGGCCGAGCAGTACTTC. Protein product: CATSPDGAEQYF.